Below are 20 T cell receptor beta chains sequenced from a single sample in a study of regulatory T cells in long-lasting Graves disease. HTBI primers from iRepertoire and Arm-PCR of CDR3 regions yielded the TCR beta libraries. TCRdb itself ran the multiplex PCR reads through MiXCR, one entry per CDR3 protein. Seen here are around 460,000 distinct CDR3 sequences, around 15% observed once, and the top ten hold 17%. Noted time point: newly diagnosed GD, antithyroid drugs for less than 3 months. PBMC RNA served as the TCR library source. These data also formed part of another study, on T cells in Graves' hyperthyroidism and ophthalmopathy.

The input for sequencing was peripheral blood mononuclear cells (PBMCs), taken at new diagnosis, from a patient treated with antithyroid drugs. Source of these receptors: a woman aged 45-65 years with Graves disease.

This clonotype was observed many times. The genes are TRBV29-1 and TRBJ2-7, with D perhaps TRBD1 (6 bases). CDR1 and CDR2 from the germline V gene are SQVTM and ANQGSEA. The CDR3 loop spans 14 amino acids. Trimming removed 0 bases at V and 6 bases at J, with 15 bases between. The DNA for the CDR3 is TGCAGCGTTGAAGATCTTGCGGCAGGGGTCGAGCAGTACTTC. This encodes CSVEDLAAGVEQYF.

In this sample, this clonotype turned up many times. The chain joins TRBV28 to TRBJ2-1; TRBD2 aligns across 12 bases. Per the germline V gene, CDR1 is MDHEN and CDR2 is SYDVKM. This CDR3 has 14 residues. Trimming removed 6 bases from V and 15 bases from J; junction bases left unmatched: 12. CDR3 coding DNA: TGTGCCAGCAGCTCCGAGACTAGCGGGAGATTGCCGTTCTTC. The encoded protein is CASSSETSGRLPFF.

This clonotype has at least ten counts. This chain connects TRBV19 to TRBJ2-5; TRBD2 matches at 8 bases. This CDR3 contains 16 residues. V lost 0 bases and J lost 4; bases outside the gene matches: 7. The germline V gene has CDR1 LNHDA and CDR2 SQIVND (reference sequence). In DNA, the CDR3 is TGTGCCAGTAGTATAGATGAAGCGGGAGTAGGAGAGACCCAGTACTTC. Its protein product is CASSIDEAGVGETQYF.

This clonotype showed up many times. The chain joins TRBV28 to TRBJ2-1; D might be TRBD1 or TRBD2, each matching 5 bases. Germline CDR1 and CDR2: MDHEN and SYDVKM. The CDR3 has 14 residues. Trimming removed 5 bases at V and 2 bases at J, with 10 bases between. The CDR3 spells CASSVGDPYNEQFF. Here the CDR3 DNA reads TGTGCCAGCAGTGTGGGGGACCCCTACAATGAGCAGTTCTTC. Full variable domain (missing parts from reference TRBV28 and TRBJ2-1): DVKVTQSSRYLVKRTGEKVFLECVQDMDHENMFWYRQDPGLGLRLIYFSYDVKMKEKGDIPEGYSVSREKKERFSLILESASTNQTSMYLCASSVGDPYNEQFFGPGTRLTVL.

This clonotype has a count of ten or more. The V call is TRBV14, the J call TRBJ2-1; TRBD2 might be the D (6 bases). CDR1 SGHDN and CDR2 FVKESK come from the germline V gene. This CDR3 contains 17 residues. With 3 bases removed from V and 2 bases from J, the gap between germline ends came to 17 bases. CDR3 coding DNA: TGTGCCAGCAGCCATAGCGGCGGGAATACCCCCTACAATGAGCAGTTCTTC. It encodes CASSHSGGNTPYNEQFF.

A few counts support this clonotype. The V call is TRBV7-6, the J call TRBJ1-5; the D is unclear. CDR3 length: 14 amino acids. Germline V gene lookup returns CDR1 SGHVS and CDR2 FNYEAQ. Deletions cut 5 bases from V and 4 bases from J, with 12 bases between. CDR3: CASSPPGQNQPQHF. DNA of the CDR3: TGTGCCAGCAGCCCTCCGGGCCAAAATCAGCCCCAGCATTTT. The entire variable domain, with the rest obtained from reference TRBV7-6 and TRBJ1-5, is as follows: GAGVSQSPRYKVTKRGQDVALRCDPISGHVSLYWYRQALGQGPEFLTYFNYEAQQDKSGLPNDRFSAERPEGSISTLTIQRTEQRDSAMYRCASSPPGQNQPQHFGDGTRLSIL.

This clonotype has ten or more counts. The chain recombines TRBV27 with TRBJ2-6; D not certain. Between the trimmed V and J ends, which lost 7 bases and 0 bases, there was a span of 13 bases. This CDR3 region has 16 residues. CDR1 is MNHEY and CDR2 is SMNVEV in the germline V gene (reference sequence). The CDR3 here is CASTWGLSSGANVLTF. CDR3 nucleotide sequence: TGTGCCAGCACATGGGGTTTGAGCTCTGGGGCCAACGTCCTGACTTTC. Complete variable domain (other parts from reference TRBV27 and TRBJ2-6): EAQVTQNPRYLITVTGKKLTVTCSQNMNHEYMSWYRQDPGLGLRQIYYSMNVEVTDKGDVPEGYKVSRKEKRNFPLILESPSPNQTSLYFCASTWGLSSGANVLTFGAGSRLTVL.

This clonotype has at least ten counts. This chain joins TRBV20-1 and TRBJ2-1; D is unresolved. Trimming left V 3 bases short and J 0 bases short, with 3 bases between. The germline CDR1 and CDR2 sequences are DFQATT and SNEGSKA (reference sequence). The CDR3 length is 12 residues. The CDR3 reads CSASASYNEQFF. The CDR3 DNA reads TGCAGTGCTAGCGCCTCCTACAATGAGCAGTTCTTC.

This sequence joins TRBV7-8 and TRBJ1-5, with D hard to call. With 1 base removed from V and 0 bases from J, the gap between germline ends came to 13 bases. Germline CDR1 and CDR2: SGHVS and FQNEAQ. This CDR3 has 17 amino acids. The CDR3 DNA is TGTGCCAGCAGCTTAGAGCGCGCAGTTATTAGCAATCAGCCCCAGCATTTT. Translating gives CASSLERAVISNQPQHF. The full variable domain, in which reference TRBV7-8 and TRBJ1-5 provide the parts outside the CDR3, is GAGVSQSPRYKVAKRGQDVALRCDPISGHVSLFWYQQALGQGPEFLTYFQNEAQLDKSGLPSDRFFAERPEGSVSTLKIQRTQQEDSAVYLCASSLERAVISNQPQHFGDGTRLSIL.

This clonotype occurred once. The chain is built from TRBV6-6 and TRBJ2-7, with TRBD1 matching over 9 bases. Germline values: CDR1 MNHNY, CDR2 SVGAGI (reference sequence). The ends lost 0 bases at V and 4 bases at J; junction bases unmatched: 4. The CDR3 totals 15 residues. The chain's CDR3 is CASSYSDRGWYEQYF. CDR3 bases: TGTGCCAGCAGTTACTCGGACAGGGGCTGGTACGAGCAGTACTTC.

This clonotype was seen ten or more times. The CDR3, as DNA: TGTGCCATCAGTGAAGACACAGGGAATAATTCACCCCTCCACTTT. This encodes CAISEDTGNNSPLHF. V gene TRBV10-3 combines with J gene TRBJ1-6; perhaps TRBD1 as D (6 bases). V lost 3 bases and J 5 bases, leaving 11 bases between the germline ends. In germline, CDR1 is ENHRY, CDR2 SYGVKD. CDR3 length equals 15 residues.

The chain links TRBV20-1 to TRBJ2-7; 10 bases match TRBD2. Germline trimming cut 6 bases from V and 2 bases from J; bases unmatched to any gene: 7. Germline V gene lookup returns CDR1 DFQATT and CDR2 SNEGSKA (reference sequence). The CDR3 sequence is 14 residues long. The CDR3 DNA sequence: TGCAGTGCCCCGAGCGGGAGGGAAGCCTACGAGCAGTACTTC. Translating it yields CSAPSGREAYEQYF.

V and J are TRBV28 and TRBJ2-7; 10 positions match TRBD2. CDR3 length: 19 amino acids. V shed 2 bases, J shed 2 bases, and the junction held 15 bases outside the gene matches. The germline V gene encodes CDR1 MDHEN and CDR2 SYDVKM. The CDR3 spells CASSLVGWLRTSGTYEQYF. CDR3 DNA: TGTGCCAGCAGTTTAGTAGGGTGGCTCAGGACTAGCGGCACCTACGAGCAGTACTTC.

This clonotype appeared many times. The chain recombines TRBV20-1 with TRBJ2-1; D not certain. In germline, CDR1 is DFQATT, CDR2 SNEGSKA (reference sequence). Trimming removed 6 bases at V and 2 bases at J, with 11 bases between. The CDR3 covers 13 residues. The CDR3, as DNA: TGCAGTGCCAACCGGGCCCCCTACAATGAGCAGTTCTTC. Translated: CSANRAPYNEQFF.

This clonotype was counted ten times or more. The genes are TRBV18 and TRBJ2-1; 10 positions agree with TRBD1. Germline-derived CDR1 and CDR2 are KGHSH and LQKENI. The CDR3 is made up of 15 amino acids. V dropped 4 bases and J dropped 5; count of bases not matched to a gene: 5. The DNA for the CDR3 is TGTGCCAGCTCACGGGGGACAGGGGATGACAATGAGCAGTTCTTC. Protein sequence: CASSRGTGDDNEQFF.

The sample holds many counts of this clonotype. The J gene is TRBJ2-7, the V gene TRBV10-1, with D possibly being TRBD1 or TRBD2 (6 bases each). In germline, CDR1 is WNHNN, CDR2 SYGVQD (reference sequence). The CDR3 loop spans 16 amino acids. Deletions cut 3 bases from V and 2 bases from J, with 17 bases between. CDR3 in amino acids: CASSDGGHEATYEQYF. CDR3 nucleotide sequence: TGCGCCAGCAGTGACGGGGGCCACGAAGCGACCTACGAGCAGTACTTC.

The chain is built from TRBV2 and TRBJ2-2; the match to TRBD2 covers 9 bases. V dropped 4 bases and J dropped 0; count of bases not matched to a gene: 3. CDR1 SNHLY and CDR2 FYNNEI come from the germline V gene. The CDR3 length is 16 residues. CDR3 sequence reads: CASSASGAANTGELFF. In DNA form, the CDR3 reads TGTGCCAGCAGTGCTAGCGGGGCTGCGAACACCGGGGAGCTGTTTTTT.

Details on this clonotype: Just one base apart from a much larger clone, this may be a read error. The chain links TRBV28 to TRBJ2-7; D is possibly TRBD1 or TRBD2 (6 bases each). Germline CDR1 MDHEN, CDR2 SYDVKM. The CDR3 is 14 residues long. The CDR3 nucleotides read TGTGCCGGAGGGGCCTCGGGACATCCCTACGAGCAGTGCTTC. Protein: CAGGASGHPYEQCF.

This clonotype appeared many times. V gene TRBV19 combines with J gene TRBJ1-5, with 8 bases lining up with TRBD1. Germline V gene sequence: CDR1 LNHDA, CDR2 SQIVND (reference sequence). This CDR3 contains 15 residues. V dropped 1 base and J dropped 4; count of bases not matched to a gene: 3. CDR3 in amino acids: CASSIGTGRNQPQHF. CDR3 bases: TGTGCCAGTAGTATAGGGACAGGGAGGAATCAGCCCCAGCATTTT.

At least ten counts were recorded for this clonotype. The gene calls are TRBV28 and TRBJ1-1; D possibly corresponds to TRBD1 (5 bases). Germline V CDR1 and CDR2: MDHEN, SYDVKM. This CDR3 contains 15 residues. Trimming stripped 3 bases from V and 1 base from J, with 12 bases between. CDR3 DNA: TGTGCCAGCAGTTTCAGGGCAGTTGGGAACACTGAAGCTTTCTTT. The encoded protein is CASSFRAVGNTEAFF.